The rows below give T cell receptor beta chains drawn from one sample of a study of T-cell memory formation after mild COVID-19. Via MiXCR, TCRdb re-called the 5' RACE reads, giving one row per CDR3 protein. The sample shows under 450,000 distinct CDR3 sequences, 23% of them seen only once. Sequenced material: PBMCs or a T cell subset sorted from them (not recorded which). These TCRs come from an adult woman who had mild COVID-19 (a few samples of this study predate the infection). Cell type and time point are not known. CDR3s include the opening cysteine and the closing phenylalanine or tryptophan. The D gene is left open where the match is weak. Clone sizes are given selectively: once, few, many, or a class where the clone is expanded.

V gene	J gene	clone size	D gene	CDR3 protein	CDR3 DNA
TRBV5-5	TRBJ2-6	few	TRBD1	CASSLGQDSFSGANVLTF	TGTGCCAGCAGCCTTGGACAGGATTCGTTCTCTGGGGCCAACGTCCTGACTTTC
TRBV27	TRBJ2-5	once	TRBD1	CASSLIQGDRGTQYF	TGTGCCAGCAGTTTAATACAGGGGGATCGCGGGACCCAGTACTTC
TRBV7-9	TRBJ2-6	-	-	CASNRGVSGANVLTF	TGTGCCAGCAACCGAGGGGTCTCTGGGGCCAACGTCCTGACTTTC
TRBV29-1	TRBJ2-3	few	-	CSARSGTSTDTQYF	TGCAGCGCCCGCTCTGGGACGAGCACAGATACGCAGTATTTT
TRBV6-1	TRBJ2-3	few	TRBD1	CASSPTGQAVNTQYF	TGTGCCAGCAGTCCCACGGGACAGGCGGTTAATACGCAGTATTTT
TRBV24-1	TRBJ2-3	-	-	CATGRSPGIDTQYF	TGTGCCACCGGTCGGAGCCCCGGGATAGATACGCAGTATTTT
TRBV10-2	TRBJ2-1	-	-	CASSENLDEGLF	TGCGCCAGCAGTGAAAATCTTGATGAAGGTCTCTTC
TRBV30	TRBJ2-7	-	TRBD2	CAWSARIFLAGGRSYEQYF	TGTGCCTGGAGTGCTCGCATCTTCCTAGCGGGGGGACGATCCTACGAGCAGTACTTC
TRBV7-6	TRBJ1-6	many	-	CASSLWRGPNSPLHF	TGTGCCAGCAGCTTATGGCGGGGGCCTAATTCACCCCTCCACTTT
TRBV6-6	TRBJ2-2	-	-	CASSYLRKTGELFF	TGTGCCAGCAGTTACTTACGAAAGACCGGGGAGCTGTTTTTT